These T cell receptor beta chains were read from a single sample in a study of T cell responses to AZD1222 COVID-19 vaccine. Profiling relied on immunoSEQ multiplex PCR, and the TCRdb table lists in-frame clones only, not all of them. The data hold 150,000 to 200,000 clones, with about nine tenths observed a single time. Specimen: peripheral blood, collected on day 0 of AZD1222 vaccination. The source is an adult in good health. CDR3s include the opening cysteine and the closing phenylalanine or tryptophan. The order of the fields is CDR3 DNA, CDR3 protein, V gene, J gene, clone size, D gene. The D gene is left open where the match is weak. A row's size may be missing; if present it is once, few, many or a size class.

TGTGCCAGCAGCCCCGGACGGGTCAGTAATGAAAAACTGTTTTTT	CASSPGRVSNEKLFF	TRBV11-1	TRBJ1-4	once	-
TGTGCCAGCAGTATCACTCCGGGACAGGTCGATAACTATGGCTACACCTTC	CASSITPGQVDNYGYTF	TRBV27	TRBJ1-2	-	TRBD1
TGTGCCAGCTCTAGGGACATCAATAATTCACCCCTCCACTTT	CASSRDINNSPLHF	TRBV28	TRBJ1-6	once	-
TGCGCCAGCAGCACAAGCGGGGGGGCCTACAATGAGCAGTTCTTC	CASSTSGGAYNEQFF	TRBV5-1	TRBJ2-1	-	TRBD2
TGCGCCAGCAGCCTCGACAGTTATGGCTACACCTTC	CASSLDSYGYTF	TRBV5-1	TRBJ1-2	-	-
TGTGCCAGGGGGGTGACAGGGGGGAAATCTGGAAACACCATATATTTT	CARGVTGGKSGNTIYF	TRBV27	TRBJ1-3	-	TRBD1
TGTGCCAGCTCACCGTCCTCTAGCACAGATACGCAGTATTTT	CASSPSSSTDTQYF	TRBV18	TRBJ2-3	-	-
TGTGCCAGCAGCCCTATGACTAGCGGGAGTTTAAAGACCCAGTACTTC	CASSPMTSGSLKTQYF	TRBV6-2/TRBV6-3	TRBJ2-5	once	TRBD2
TGTGCCAGCTGGACCGGGACAGCGTCCTATGGCTACACCTTC	CASWTGTASYGYTF	TRBV18	TRBJ1-2	-	TRBD1
TGTGCCATCTCCCGGGACAGCCAAGAGACCCAGTACTTC	CAISRDSQETQYF	TRBV10-3	TRBJ2-5	-	TRBD1